The table lists the clone carrying this T cell receptor beta chain with a few counts. Its target is unknown. The data were obtained in a study of identical twins. TCRdb reprocessed the 5' RACE reads with MiXCR, giving one entry per CDR3 protein. This repertoire shows fewer than 500,000 distinct CDR3 sequences, about 24% found once; its top ten account for just under 3%. The length of the CDR3 is 14 residues. Germline V CDR1 and CDR2: ENHRY, SYGVKD. The germline V and J ends were trimmed by 5 bases and 6 bases, with 13 bases remaining between them. Study results and caveats: Invariant cells of the MAIT and iNKT types might have partly distorted the zero-insertion analyses.

The same sample was also studied in work on T cells expressing NK-cell markers. Turning to that study: Eight donors were sequenced, seven testing HCMV-seropositive and one testing seronegative.

Sequencing was carried out using CD4+ T cells sorted from blood. This clonotype was sampled from a young woman in good health. The chain joins TRBV10-3 to TRBJ2-2; the D call may be TRBD1 or TRBD2 (6 bases each). The CDR3 protein is CAISSYREAGELFF. CDR3 bases: TGTGCCATCAGTTCCTACAGGGAGGCCGGGGAGCTGTTTTTT.